Presented here are 23 T cell receptor beta chains from one specimen sequenced in a study of graft-versus-host responses after intestinal transplantation (dated by TCRdb to the early 2020s). The time point tag for this specimen amounts to: cells obtained before transplantation from donor or recipient. No antigens are known for them. Library generation was performed with the immunoSEQ multiplex PCR assay. TCRdb stores this immuneACCESS table with in-frame sequences only. Part of the clones is absent; in the studies checked, under half of the shortfall reflects unresolved V genes, and no reason is known for the rest. Within this sample are around 24,000 clones, with roughly 78% of them counted one time only. The top ten clonotypes cover approximately 0.93% of the sample. The source was unstimulated CD8+ T cells sorted from spleen or lymph node cells, collected before transplant. These receptors originate from a human donor who was the organ donor for an intestinal transplant.

This rearrangement joins TRBV14 to TRBJ2-5, with unresolved D. The CDR3 is made up of 11 amino acids. Deletions cut 4 bases from V and 7 bases from J, with 7 bases between. Per the germline V gene, CDR1 is SGHDN and CDR2 is FVKESK. DNA for the CDR3: TGTGCCAGCAGCCGTTTTGGGACCCAGTACTTC. Translating gives CASSRFGTQYF.

The CDR3 DNA sequence: TGTGCCAGCAGCGTAGGAGGCGACACTGAAGCTTTCTTT. It specifies CASSVGGDTEAFF. The chain uses TRBV9 and TRBJ1-1, with unresolved D. The V gene's germline CDR1 is SGDLS and CDR2 YYNGEE. Trimming removed 0 bases at V and 3 bases at J, with 6 bases between. This CDR3 comprises 13 residues.

For this clone: One junction end disagrees with the germline gene, perhaps due to a read error. The rearrangement links TRBV6-5 to TRBJ2-2; weak D call: TRBD2 (5 bases). Per germline, CDR1 MNHEY and CDR2 SVGAGI. The CDR3 has 10 amino acids. For the CDR3, the DNA is TGTGCCATACATTACCGGGGAGCTGTTTTT. It specifies CAIHYRGAVF.

This clone occurred a few times. V usage is TRBV5-1 and J usage is TRBJ2-1; a weak D match, TRBD2 (6 bases). The CDR3 totals 15 residues. The germline CDR1 and CDR2 sequences are SGHRS and YFSETQ. The V gene lost 1 base and the J gene lost 7 bases, with 15 bases spanning the gap. The CDR3 spells CASSLFSRGGNEQFF. In DNA form, the CDR3 reads TGCGCCAGCAGCTTGTTCTCGCGGGGTGGTAATGAGCAGTTCTTC.

The V gene is TRBV11-2, the J gene TRBJ2-5; 10 bases agree with TRBD2. Germline values: CDR1 SGHAT, CDR2 FQNNGV. The CDR3 is 15 amino acids. Trimming cost V 2 bases and J 4 bases; bases outside gene matches: 4. In DNA, the CDR3 is TGTGCCAGCAGCTTACGTCCTAGCGGGGGAGAGACCCAGTACTTC. This codes for CASSLRPSGGETQYF. The variable domain in full, completed from reference TRBV11-2 and TRBJ2-5, reads EAGVAQSPRYKIIEKRQSVAFWCNPISGHATLYWYQQILGQGPKLLIQFQNNGVVDDSQLPKDRFSAERLKGVDSTLKIQPAKLEDSAVYLCASSLRPSGGETQYFGPGTRLLVL.

The genes are TRBV4-3 and TRBJ1-4; D not certain. The ends were cut back, 1 base at V and 6 bases at J, with 21 bases in the middle. Germline V gene lookup returns CDR1 LGHNA and CDR2 YSLEER. This CDR3 comprises 18 residues. The CDR3 reads CASSQGVAPMGLDEKLFF. As DNA, the CDR3 is TGCGCCAGCAGCCAAGGGGTGGCCCCCATGGGATTAGATGAAAAACTGTTTTTT.

This clone was recorded only once. The chain recombines TRBV29-1 with TRBJ2-2; 9 positions match TRBD1. V shed 7 bases and J 5 bases; nucleotides not matched to a gene: 5. The CDR3 loop spans 13 amino acids. Germline V gene lookup returns CDR1 SQVTM and CDR2 ANQGSEA. This chain's CDR3 is CSATGGMTGELFF. DNA for the CDR3: TGCAGCGCGACAGGGGGAATGACCGGGGAGCTGTTTTTT.

The chain employs TRBV13 and TRBJ1-2, with D maybe TRBD1 (5 bases). The germline CDR1 and CDR2 sequences are PRHDT and FYEKMQ (reference sequence). The CDR3 runs to 14 residues. V gave up 3 bases and J gave up 6 bases, with 14 bases separating them. CDR3 sequence reads: CASSLGGVVHGYTF. CDR3 bases: TGTGCCAGCAGCTTGGGAGGGGTCGTTCATGGCTACACCTTC. Full variable domain (outside the CDR3, taken from reference TRBV13 and TRBJ1-2): AAGVIQSPRHLIKEKRETATLKCYPIPRHDTVYWYQQGPGQDPQFLISFYEKMQSDKGSIPDRFSAQQFSDYHSELNMSSLELGDSALYFCASSLGGVVHGYTFGSGTRLTVV.

This sequence joins TRBV7-6 and TRBJ2-7, with TRBD2 matching over 7 bases. CDR1 is SGHVS and CDR2 is FNYEAQ in the germline V gene. The CDR3 contains 14 residues. V was pared by 3 bases and J by 2 bases, with 4 bases of the junction left unmatched. The CDR3 DNA reads as TGTGCCAGCAGCTTGGGGGGGGGAACCTACGAGCAGTACTTC. Translated, it gives CASSLGGGTYEQYF.

This rearrangement joins TRBV4-1 to TRBJ2-7; no definite D call. CDR3 size: 14 residues. Germline V CDR1 and CDR2: MGHRA, YSYEKL. Trimming took 4 bases from V and 0 from J, leaving 10 bases between them. The CDR3 DNA reads as TGCGCCAGCAGCCTCGGACCATCCTCCTACGAGCAGTACTTC. Translated, it gives CASSLGPSSYEQYF.

The chain combines TRBV19 with TRBJ2-7, with 10 nucleotides matching TRBD2. After removal of 8 bases from V and 0 bases from J, the junction contained 10 bases not matched to a gene. The V gene's germline CDR1 is LNHDA and CDR2 SQIVND (reference sequence). The CDR3 is 16 residues long. The CDR3 sequence: CASGGSGRGLSYEQYF. In nucleotides, the CDR3 is TGTGCCAGTGGGGGCAGCGGGAGGGGCCTCTCCTACGAGCAGTACTTC.

The V and J genes are TRBV6-1 and TRBJ2-7; the D gene is possibly TRBD1 (6 bases). V was pared by 3 bases and J by 6 bases, with 12 bases between. This CDR3 comprises 13 residues. In germline, CDR1 is MNHNS, CDR2 SASEGT. The CDR3 DNA is TGTGCCAGCAGTGAGGGGACAAACTGCGAGCAGTACTTC. Residues: CASSEGTNCEQYF.

The J gene is TRBJ2-3, the V gene TRBV4-3, with TRBD2 as a possible D gene (7 bases). Germline assignment: CDR1 LGHNA and CDR2 YSLEER. The CDR3 consists of 17 residues. The ends were cut back, 0 bases at V and 0 bases at J, with 13 bases in the middle. The DNA of the CDR3 is TGCGCCAGCAGCCAAGATAGGGGGGGACTTAGCACAGATACGCAGTATTTT. Residues: CASSQDRGGLSTDTQYF.

The rearrangement uses TRBV4-2 and TRBJ2-5, with 12 bases that match TRBD2. This CDR3 is built from 18 residues. With 0 bases clipped from V and 2 bases from J, the junction kept 7 bases outside the gene matches. The germline CDR1 and CDR2 sequences are LGHNA and YNFKEQ. DNA for the CDR3: TGTGCCAGCAGCCAAGATCCCACTAGCGGGAGGTGGCAAGAGACCCAGTACTTC. Protein: CASSQDPTSGRWQETQYF.

This chain connects TRBV10-2 to TRBJ2-5, with 7 bases identical to TRBD2. The CDR3 runs 16 residues. Germline V gene data show CDR1 as WSHSY and CDR2 as SAAADI. V was pared by 6 bases and J by 1 base, with 11 bases of the junction left unmatched. CDR3 nucleotides: TGCGCCAGCAGGTCTGAGCGGGGTGGTTCCCAAGAGACCCAGTACTTC. As protein: CASRSERGGSQETQYF.

This clone has just a few counts. This chain uses TRBV21-1 with TRBJ1-5; the table calls TRBD1, which could not be checked here. TRBV21-1 is shown as a pseudogene. This CDR3 has 15 amino acids. DNA for the CDR3: TGTGCCAGAGAGACAGGTAAACATAGCAATCAGCCCCAGCATTTT. Its protein product is CARETGKHSNQPQHF.

This sequence joins TRBV2 and TRBJ2-5; D gene uncertain. CDR3 length equals 14 residues. Germline V gene lookup returns CDR1 SNHLY and CDR2 FYNNEI. V gave up 6 bases and J gave up 5 bases, with 16 bases separating them. Here the CDR3 DNA reads TGTGCCAGCAGACCTTCCCTATCCCTGGAGACCCAGTACTTC. Translating it yields CASRPSLSLETQYF.

The V and J genes are TRBV9 and TRBJ2-3; 8 nucleotides align to TRBD1. CDR1 is SGDLS and CDR2 is YYNGEE in the germline V gene. V lost 4 bases, J lost 3 bases, and 10 bases stayed unmatched. This CDR3 comprises 16 residues. The CDR3 region is CASSPWSGQVTDTQYF. CDR3 nucleotides: TGTGCCAGCAGCCCCTGGTCGGGACAGGTAACAGATACGCAGTATTTT.

This clone has a handful of counts. The gene calls are TRBV6-5 and TRBJ2-7; 9 positions agree with TRBD1. The CDR3 sequence is 15 residues long. Unmatched junction bases numbered 4, after V lost 4 bases and J lost 0 bases. CDR1 and CDR2 from the germline V gene are MNHEY and SVGAGI. CDR3 amino acids: CASSFQTGGSYEQYF. The CDR3, as DNA: TGTGCCAGCAGTTTCCAGACAGGGGGCTCCTACGAGCAGTACTTC.

J is TRBJ1-3 and V is TRBV2; TRBD1 agrees at 8 bases. The germline CDR1 and CDR2 sequences are SNHLY and FYNNEI. CDR3 length: 14 amino acids. The V and J ends lost 5 bases and 6 bases, in that order; junction bases with no gene match: 6. The CDR3 loop is CASSTGQGVNTIYF. The CDR3 DNA reads as TGTGCCAGCAGTACTGGACAGGGAGTAAACACCATATATTTT.

As concerns this clone: The CDR3 does not end in the conserved phenylalanine or tryptophan, so this is likely a read error. Because the CDR3's place on the DNA is in doubt, the DNA is left out and the CDR3 is given as listed by TCRdb. The rearrangement uses TRBV23-1 and TRBJ1-4. TRBV23-1 is placed among ORFs of uncertain function. A total of 11 residues make up the CDR3, ends included. The CDR3 is CASSPLPGSRA.

This clone was seen a few times. The chain employs TRBV27 and TRBJ2-7, with 7 positions matching TRBD1. Germline V gene data show CDR1 as MNHEY and CDR2 as SMNVEV (reference sequence). The CDR3 has 14 amino acids. With V trimmed by 3 bases and J by 6 bases, 8 bases remained unmatched. In DNA, the CDR3 is TGTGCCAGCAGTTTGGGCCAGGGGGTAGTCGAGCAGTACTTC. Translating gives CASSLGQGVVEQYF.

The V gene is TRBV2, the J gene TRBJ2-7; no clear D gene. V was trimmed by 3 bases and J by 6 bases, leaving 15 bases between them. This CDR3 is built from 14 residues. The germline V gene has CDR1 SNHLY and CDR2 FYNNEI. The CDR3 DNA follows: TGTGCCAGCAGTGAGAACCAGCCGGTTTCCGAGCAGTACTTC. Residues: CASSENQPVSEQYF.